This TCR beta chain was profiled in a study of cytomegalovirus exposure and HLA in healthy donors. Vbeta (60) and Jbeta (13) primers were used in the PCR. Some clones are missing from TCRdb's copy, which holds only in-frame ones; the method was immunoSEQ multiplex PCR. The sample lists fewer than 200,000 clones; around 79% were seen once. Donors counted as nominally healthy when sampled, yet unrecorded immune exposures were likely. As concerns this clone: At one end, the junction sequence differs from germline, possibly due to a read error.

Germline V lookup: CDR1 SGHAT, CDR2 FQNNGV. The CDR3 loop spans 14 amino acids. Specimen: PBMCs. This chain links TRBV11-2 with TRBJ2-7; 12 bases align to TRBD2. The sequence was obtained from a middle-aged man in good health and CMV-seropositive. This CDR3 reads CASSLMETSGRRWF. The CDR3 DNA follows: TGTGCCAGCAGCTTAATGGAGACTAGCGGGAGAAGATGGTTC.